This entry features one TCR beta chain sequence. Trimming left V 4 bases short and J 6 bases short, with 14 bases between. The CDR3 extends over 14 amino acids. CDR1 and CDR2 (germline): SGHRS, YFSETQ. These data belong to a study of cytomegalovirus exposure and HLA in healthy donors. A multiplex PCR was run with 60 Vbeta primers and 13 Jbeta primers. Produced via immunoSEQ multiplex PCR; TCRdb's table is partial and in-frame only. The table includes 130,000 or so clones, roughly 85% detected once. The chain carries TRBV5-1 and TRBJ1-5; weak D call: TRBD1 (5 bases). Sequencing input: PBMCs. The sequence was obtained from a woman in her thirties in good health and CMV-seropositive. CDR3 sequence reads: CASSLGEGGQPQHF. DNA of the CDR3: TGCGCCAGCAGCCTAGGGGAGGGAGGTCAGCCCCAGCATTTT.